Listed below are T cell receptor beta chains from one sample, sequenced in a study of CD8 T cells in Susac syndrome. One entry per CDR3 protein results from TCRdb running MiXCR on the immunoSEQ multiplex PCR reads. The table includes 100,000 or so distinct CDR3 sequences, nearly 97% detected once. The specimen sequenced was CD8+ T cells from PBMCs. The receptors originated from a human donor with Susac syndrome. Each CDR3 is given with its conserved first and last residue. A D gene is named only where the DNA matches it firmly. Only part of the rows carry a size: once, few, many, or a class if the clone is expanded.

clone size: -
V gene: TRBV14
D gene: -
J gene: TRBJ2-7
CDR3 DNA: TGTGCCAGCAGCCAAGATTTCGCCGGGACCCTCGCCGAGCAGTACTTC
CDR3 protein: CASSQDFAGTLAEQYF

clone size: -
V gene: TRBV9
D gene: -
J gene: TRBJ2-3
CDR3 DNA: TGTGCCAGCAGCCCAATGTATAGCGAGACGCAGTATTTT
CDR3 protein: CASSPMYSETQYF

clone size: once
V gene: TRBV20-1
D gene: -
J gene: TRBJ1-2
CDR3 DNA: TGCAGTGCTAGAGATCTGAGTTCCGGCTACACCTTC
CDR3 protein: CSARDLSSGYTF

clone size: -
V gene: TRBV28
D gene: TRBD1
J gene: TRBJ2-7
CDR3 DNA: TGTGCCAGCAGTATGACAGGGACCTACGAGCAGTACTTC
CDR3 protein: CASSMTGTYEQYF

clone size: -
V gene: TRBV5-6
D gene: -
J gene: TRBJ2-3
CDR3 DNA: TGTGCCAGCAGCTTTGGGGGGAGGCAGTATTTT
CDR3 protein: CASSFGGRQYF

clone size: -
V gene: TRBV28
D gene: -
J gene: TRBJ2-2
CDR3 DNA: TGTGCCAGCACCCTCCCGGGACAAATGAACACCGGGGAGCTGTTTTTT
CDR3 protein: CASTLPGQMNTGELFF

clone size: -
V gene: TRBV15
D gene: TRBD1
J gene: TRBJ2-7
CDR3 DNA: TGTGCCACCAGCAGCACCGGGACAGGGAGCTCCTACGAGCAGTACTTC
CDR3 protein: CATSSTGTGSSYEQYF

clone size: -
V gene: TRBV29-1
D gene: TRBD2
J gene: TRBJ2-1
CDR3 DNA: TGCAGCGTTGAAGATCGGGCTAGCGGGAGGGCGGGGATCAATGAGCAGTTCTTC
CDR3 protein: CSVEDRASGRAGINEQFF

clone size: -
V gene: TRBV5-1
D gene: -
J gene: TRBJ1-1
CDR3 DNA: TGCGCCAGCAGCGGGGACGGCAACACTGAAGCTTTCTTT
CDR3 protein: CASSGDGNTEAFF

clone size: -
V gene: TRBV29-1
D gene: -
J gene: TRBJ2-1
CDR3 DNA: TGCAGCGTTGAAGGGGTGGCGGCCGGTTACAATGAGCAGTTCTTC
CDR3 protein: CSVEGVAAGYNEQFF

clone size: -
V gene: TRBV29-1
D gene: -
J gene: TRBJ2-2
CDR3 DNA: TGCAGCGTACTACTATTCACCGGGGAGCTGTTTTTT
CDR3 protein: CSVLLFTGELFF

clone size: -
V gene: TRBV24-1
D gene: TRBD2
J gene: TRBJ2-1
CDR3 DNA: TGTGCCACCAGTGACCTGACTAGCGGGAAAATAAATGAGCAGTTCTTC
CDR3 protein: CATSDLTSGKINEQFF

clone size: -
V gene: TRBV9
D gene: -
J gene: TRBJ1-4
CDR3 DNA: TGTGCCAGCAGCGCCTTCCTGGGCGAGGGTGAAAAACTGTTTTTT
CDR3 protein: CASSAFLGEGEKLFF

clone size: -
V gene: TRBV7-8
D gene: -
J gene: TRBJ1-5
CDR3 DNA: TGTGCCAGCAGCTTCGTGGGGGGTAGCAATCAGCCCCAGCATTTT
CDR3 protein: CASSFVGGSNQPQHF

clone size: -
V gene: TRBV20-1
D gene: TRBD2
J gene: TRBJ2-3
CDR3 DNA: TGCAGTCTCGAAATAGCGGGGGGTTGGAATACGCAGTATTTT
CDR3 protein: CSLEIAGGWNTQYF

clone size: -
V gene: TRBV10-3
D gene: TRBD1
J gene: TRBJ2-1
CDR3 DNA: TGTGCCATCAGTGATACAGGGGGCTCCTACAATGAGCAGTTCTTC
CDR3 protein: CAISDTGGSYNEQFF

clone size: -
V gene: TRBV6-2/TRBV6-3
D gene: TRBD2
J gene: TRBJ2-2
CDR3 DNA: TGTGCCAGCAGACGAGCGGGGGCCTCGAACACCGGGGAGCTGTTTTTT
CDR3 protein: CASRRAGASNTGELFF

clone size: -
V gene: TRBV19
D gene: -
J gene: TRBJ1-5
CDR3 DNA: TGTGCCGGTAAACAGGGAAATCAGCCCCAGCATTTT
CDR3 protein: CAGKQGNQPQHF

clone size: -
V gene: TRBV4-1
D gene: -
J gene: TRBJ1-2
CDR3 DNA: TGCGCCAGCAGCCAAGAGGGCAACTATGGCTACACCTTC
CDR3 protein: CASSQEGNYGYTF

clone size: -
V gene: TRBV4-1
D gene: TRBD1
J gene: TRBJ2-5
CDR3 DNA: TGCGCCAGCAGCTTCCGGACAGGGGGACAAGAGACCCAGTACTTC
CDR3 protein: CASSFRTGGQETQYF

clone size: -
V gene: TRBV20-1
D gene: -
J gene: TRBJ2-7
CDR3 DNA: TGCAGTGCTAAAGGGGGGTTTAGTAGCGAGCAGTACTTC
CDR3 protein: CSAKGGFSSEQYF

clone size: -
V gene: TRBV29-1
D gene: -
J gene: TRBJ1-4
CDR3 DNA: TGCAGCGTTTGGACGGATAATGAAAAACTGTTTTTT
CDR3 protein: CSVWTDNEKLFF

clone size: -
V gene: TRBV20-1
D gene: -
J gene: TRBJ2-5
CDR3 DNA: TGCAGTGCTAGGAAGGGGTACCAAGAGACCCAGTACTTC
CDR3 protein: CSARKGYQETQYF

clone size: -
V gene: TRBV4-1
D gene: -
J gene: TRBJ2-7
CDR3 DNA: TGCGCCAGCAGCCAAGATCGCCGAAGTACCTACGAGCAGTACTTC
CDR3 protein: CASSQDRRSTYEQYF

clone size: -
V gene: TRBV7-9
D gene: -
J gene: TRBJ1-2
CDR3 DNA: TGTGCCATCGACGTACCCTATGGCTACACCTTC
CDR3 protein: CAIDVPYGYTF

clone size: -
V gene: TRBV25-1
D gene: TRBD2
J gene: TRBJ2-4
CDR3 DNA: TGTGCCAGCGCAAGGGAGGGTACCAAAAACATTCAGTACTTC
CDR3 protein: CASAREGTKNIQYF

clone size: -
V gene: TRBV11-2
D gene: -
J gene: TRBJ1-2
CDR3 DNA: TGTGCCAGCAGCTTATCACCGTCGAGCGGGGGCGGGGAAGGCTACACCTTC
CDR3 protein: CASSLSPSSGGGEGYTF

clone size: -
V gene: TRBV5-1
D gene: -
J gene: TRBJ1-1
CDR3 DNA: TGCGCCAGCAGCTTGGATGGAGAGAACACTGAAGCTTTCTTT
CDR3 protein: CASSLDGENTEAFF

clone size: -
V gene: TRBV29-1
D gene: -
J gene: TRBJ2-2
CDR3 DNA: TGCAGCGTTGCTGTAGCGTCCACCGGGGAGCTGTTTTTT
CDR3 protein: CSVAVASTGELFF

clone size: -
V gene: TRBV29-1
D gene: -
J gene: TRBJ2-1
CDR3 DNA: TGCAGCGTCGGTCAGGAAGAGCAGTTCTTC
CDR3 protein: CSVGQEEQFF

clone size: -
V gene: TRBV4-1
D gene: -
J gene: TRBJ2-5
CDR3 DNA: TGCGCCAGCAGCAGACCCCAAGAGACCCAGTACTTC
CDR3 protein: CASSRPQETQYF

clone size: -
V gene: TRBV6-5
D gene: -
J gene: TRBJ1-2
CDR3 DNA: TGTGCCAGCAGGACCCCGGGACGTGGCTACACCTTC
CDR3 protein: CASRTPGRGYTF

clone size: -
V gene: TRBV6-4
D gene: -
J gene: TRBJ2-7
CDR3 DNA: TGTGCCAGCAGTGAGGATGGGTACGAGCAGTACTTC
CDR3 protein: CASSEDGYEQYF

clone size: -
V gene: TRBV20-1
D gene: TRBD1
J gene: TRBJ2-7
CDR3 DNA: TGCAGTGCTTCGGGACAGGGGAGTATCGAGCAGTACTTC
CDR3 protein: CSASGQGSIEQYF

clone size: -
V gene: TRBV28
D gene: -
J gene: TRBJ2-1
CDR3 DNA: TGTGCCAGCAGTTTATCCAGATCCGGTGAGCAGTTCTTC
CDR3 protein: CASSLSRSGEQFF

clone size: -
V gene: TRBV5-1
D gene: -
J gene: TRBJ2-7
CDR3 DNA: TGCGCCAGCAGCCCCATGGACGCTCTCAACCCCTACGAGCAGTACTTC
CDR3 protein: CASSPMDALNPYEQYF

clone size: -
V gene: TRBV5-1
D gene: TRBD2
J gene: TRBJ2-5
CDR3 DNA: TGCGCCAGCAGACCGACTAGCGGGGAGACCCAGTACTTC
CDR3 protein: CASRPTSGETQYF

clone size: -
V gene: TRBV28
D gene: -
J gene: TRBJ1-5
CDR3 DNA: TGTGCCACGCGACCTAACAGGGAAAGGGTCAATCAGCCCCAGCATTTT
CDR3 protein: CATRPNRERVNQPQHF

clone size: -
V gene: TRBV27
D gene: -
J gene: TRBJ2-7
CDR3 DNA: TGTGCCAGCAGTTTGAAGGGTCACGAGCAGTACTTC
CDR3 protein: CASSLKGHEQYF

clone size: once
V gene: TRBV29-1
D gene: -
J gene: TRBJ1-3
CDR3 DNA: TGCAGCGTTGAAAGGTGGTCGAGCTCTGGAAACACCATATATTTT
CDR3 protein: CSVERWSSSGNTIYF

clone size: -
V gene: TRBV5-1
D gene: -
J gene: TRBJ2-7
CDR3 DNA: TGCGCCAGCAGCTCGGAACCTCGGAGCTCCTACGAGCAGTACTTC
CDR3 protein: CASSSEPRSSYEQYF

clone size: once
V gene: TRBV13
D gene: TRBD2
J gene: TRBJ2-5
CDR3 DNA: TGTGCCAGCAGCTTTCCTAGCGGGGGGGAGGAGACCCAGTACTTC
CDR3 protein: CASSFPSGGEETQYF

clone size: once
V gene: TRBV7-2
D gene: -
J gene: TRBJ1-1
CDR3 DNA: TGTGCCAGCAGCTTAGGGCGATCTAATGGGGCTTTCTTT
CDR3 protein: CASSLGRSNGAFF

clone size: -
V gene: TRBV4-1
D gene: TRBD1
J gene: TRBJ2-1
CDR3 DNA: TGCGCCAGCAGCCAAACCGGGACAGACGCTAAAAATGAGCAGTTCTTC
CDR3 protein: CASSQTGTDAKNEQFF

clone size: -
V gene: TRBV20-1
D gene: TRBD1
J gene: TRBJ1-2
CDR3 DNA: TGCAGTGCAATCGGGACAGGAGGCTACACCTTC
CDR3 protein: CSAIGTGGYTF

clone size: -
V gene: TRBV15
D gene: TRBD1
J gene: TRBJ1-6
CDR3 DNA: TGTGCCACCAGCGTGACAGGGGGCGGCAATTCACCCCTCCACTTT
CDR3 protein: CATSVTGGGNSPLHF

clone size: -
V gene: TRBV27
D gene: TRBD1
J gene: TRBJ2-1
CDR3 DNA: TGTGCCAGCACGACAGGGGGCCGTGAGCAGTTCTTC
CDR3 protein: CASTTGGREQFF